The entry below describes one T cell receptor (beta chain). The CDR3 covers 13 residues. The ends lost 9 bases at V and 0 bases at J; junction bases unmatched: 3. CDR1 is MNHEY and CDR2 is SVGAGI in the germline V gene. Assay: immunoSEQ multiplex PCR; the TCRdb copy retains only in-frame clones and omits some. The sample has about 59,000 clones, about 89% seen once. This record comes from a study of OX40 agonist ivuxolimab in advanced cancers. The specimen comprised CD4+ or CD8+ T cells sorted from blood, sampled in a trial of the OX40 agonist ivuxolimab. The sequence came from an adult with an advanced solid tumor such as melanoma, head and neck, liver or kidney cancer. The chain couples TRBV6-5 to TRBJ2-3; 7 bases align to TRBD1. The CDR3 protein is CASRQGSTDTQYF. The CDR3 coding sequence is TGTGCCAGTAGACAGGGAAGCACAGATACGCAGTATTTT.